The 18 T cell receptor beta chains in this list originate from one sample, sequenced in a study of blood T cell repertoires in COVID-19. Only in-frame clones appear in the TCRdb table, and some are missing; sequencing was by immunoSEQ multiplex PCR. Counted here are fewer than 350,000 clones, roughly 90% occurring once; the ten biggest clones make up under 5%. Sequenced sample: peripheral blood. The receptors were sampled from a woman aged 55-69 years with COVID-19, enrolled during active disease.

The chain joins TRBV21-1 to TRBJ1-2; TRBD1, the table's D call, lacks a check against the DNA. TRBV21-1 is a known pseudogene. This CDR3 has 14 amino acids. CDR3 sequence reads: CASSALTGAGGYTF. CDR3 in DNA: TGTGCCAGCAGCGCGCTGACAGGGGCGGGTGGCTACACCTTC.

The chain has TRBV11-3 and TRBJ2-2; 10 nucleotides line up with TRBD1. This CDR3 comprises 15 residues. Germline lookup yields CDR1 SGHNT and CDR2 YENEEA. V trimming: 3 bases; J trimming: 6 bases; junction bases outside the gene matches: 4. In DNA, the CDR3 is TGTGCCAGCAGCTTCGGACAGGGGGGGCCCGGGGAGCTGTTTTTT. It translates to CASSFGQGGPGELFF.

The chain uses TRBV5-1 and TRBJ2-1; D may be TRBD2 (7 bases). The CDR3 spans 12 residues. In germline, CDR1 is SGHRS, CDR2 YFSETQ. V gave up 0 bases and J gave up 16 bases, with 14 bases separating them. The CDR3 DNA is TGCGCCAGCAGCTTGGACCCGGGGGGCCAATTCTTC. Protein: CASSLDPGGQFF.

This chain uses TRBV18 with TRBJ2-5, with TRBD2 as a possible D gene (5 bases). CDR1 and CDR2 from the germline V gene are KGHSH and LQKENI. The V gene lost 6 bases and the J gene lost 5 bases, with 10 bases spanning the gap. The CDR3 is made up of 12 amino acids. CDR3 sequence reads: CASSTSGETQYF. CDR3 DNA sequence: TGTGCCAGCTCTACCAGCGGTGAGACCCAGTACTTC.

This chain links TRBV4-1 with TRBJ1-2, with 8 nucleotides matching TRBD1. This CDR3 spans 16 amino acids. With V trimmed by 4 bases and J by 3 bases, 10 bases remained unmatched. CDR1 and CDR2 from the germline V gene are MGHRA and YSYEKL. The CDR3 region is CASSRNTGGIDYGYTF. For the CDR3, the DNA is TGCGCCAGCAGCCGAAATACAGGGGGAATCGACTATGGCTACACCTTC.

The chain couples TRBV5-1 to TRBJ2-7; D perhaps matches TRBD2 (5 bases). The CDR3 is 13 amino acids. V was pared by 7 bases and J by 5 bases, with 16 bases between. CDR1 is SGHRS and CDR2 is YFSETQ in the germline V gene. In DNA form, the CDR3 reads TGCGCCAGCCAACTCAGCGGTGGCAACGAGCAGTACTTC. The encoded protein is CASQLSGGNEQYF.

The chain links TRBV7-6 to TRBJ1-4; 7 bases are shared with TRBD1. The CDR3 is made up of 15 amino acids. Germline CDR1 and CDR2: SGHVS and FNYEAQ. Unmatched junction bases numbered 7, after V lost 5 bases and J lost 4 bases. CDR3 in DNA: TGTGCCAGCAGCCCAGAGACAGGGTTTAATGAAAAACTGTTTTTT. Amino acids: CASSPETGFNEKLFF.

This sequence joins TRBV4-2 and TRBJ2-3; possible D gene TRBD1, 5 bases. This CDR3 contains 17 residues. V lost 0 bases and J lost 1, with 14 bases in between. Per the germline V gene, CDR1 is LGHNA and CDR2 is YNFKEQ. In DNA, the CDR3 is TGTGCCAGCAGCCAAGATTGGGCACAGGACCGCACAGATACGCAGTATTTT. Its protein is CASSQDWAQDRTDTQYF.

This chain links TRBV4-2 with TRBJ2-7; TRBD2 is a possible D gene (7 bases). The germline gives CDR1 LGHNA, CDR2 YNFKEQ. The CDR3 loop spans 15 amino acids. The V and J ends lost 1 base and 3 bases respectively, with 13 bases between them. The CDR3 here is CASSQGAGADYEQYF. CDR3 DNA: TGTGCCAGCAGCCAAGGGGCGGGGGCCGACTACGAGCAGTACTTC.

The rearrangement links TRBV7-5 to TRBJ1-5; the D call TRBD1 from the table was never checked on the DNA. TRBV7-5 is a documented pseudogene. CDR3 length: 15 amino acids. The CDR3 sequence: CVRSSSDRGNQPQHF. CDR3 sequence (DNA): TGTGTCAGAAGCTCCTCAGACAGGGGCAATCAGCCCCAGCATTTT.

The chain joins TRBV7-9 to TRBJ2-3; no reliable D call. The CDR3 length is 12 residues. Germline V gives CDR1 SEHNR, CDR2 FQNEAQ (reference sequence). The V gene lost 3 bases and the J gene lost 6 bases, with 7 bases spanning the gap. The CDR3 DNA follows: TGTGCCAGCAGCTTGTTCGGGGATACGCAGTATTTT. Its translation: CASSLFGDTQYF.

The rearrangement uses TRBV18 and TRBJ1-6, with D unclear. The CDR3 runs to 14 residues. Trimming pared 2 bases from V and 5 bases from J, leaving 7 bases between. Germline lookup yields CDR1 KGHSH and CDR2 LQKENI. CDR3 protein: CASSPTVNNSPLHF. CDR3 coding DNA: TGTGCCAGCTCACCAACAGTTAATAATTCACCCCTCCACTTT.

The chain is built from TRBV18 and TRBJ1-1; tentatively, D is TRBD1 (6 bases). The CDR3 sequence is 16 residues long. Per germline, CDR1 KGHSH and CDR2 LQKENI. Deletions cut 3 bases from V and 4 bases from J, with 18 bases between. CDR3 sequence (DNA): TGTGCCAGCTCACCCATGAACACAGGGTTTGGCACTGAAGCTTTCTTT. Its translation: CASSPMNTGFGTEAFF. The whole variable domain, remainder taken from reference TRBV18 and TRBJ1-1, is NAGVMQNPRHLVRRRGQEARLRCSPMKGHSHVYWYRQLPEEGLKFMVYLQKENIIDESGMPKERFSAEFPKEGPSILRIQQVVRGDSAAYFCASSPMNTGFGTEAFFGQGTRLTVV.

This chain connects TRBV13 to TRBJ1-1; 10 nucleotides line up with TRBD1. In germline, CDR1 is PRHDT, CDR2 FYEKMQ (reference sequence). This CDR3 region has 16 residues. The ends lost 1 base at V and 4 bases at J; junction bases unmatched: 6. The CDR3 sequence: CASSLADRGPGTEAFF. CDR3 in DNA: TGTGCCAGCAGCTTAGCCGACAGGGGGCCGGGCACTGAAGCTTTCTTT.

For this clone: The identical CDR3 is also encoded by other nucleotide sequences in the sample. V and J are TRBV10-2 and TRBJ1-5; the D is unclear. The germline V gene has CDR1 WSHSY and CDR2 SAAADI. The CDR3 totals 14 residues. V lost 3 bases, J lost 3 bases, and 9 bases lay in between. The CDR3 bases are TGCGCCAGCAGTGAAGCGCTCCACAATCAGCCCCAGCATTTT. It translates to CASSEALHNQPQHF.

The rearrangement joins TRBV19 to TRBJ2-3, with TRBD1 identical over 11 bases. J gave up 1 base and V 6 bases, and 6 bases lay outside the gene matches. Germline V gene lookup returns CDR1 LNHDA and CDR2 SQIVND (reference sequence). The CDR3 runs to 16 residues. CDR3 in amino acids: CASRDRGRSGTDTQYF. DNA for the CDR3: TGTGCCAGTAGGGACAGGGGGCGCTCTGGCACAGATACGCAGTATTTT.

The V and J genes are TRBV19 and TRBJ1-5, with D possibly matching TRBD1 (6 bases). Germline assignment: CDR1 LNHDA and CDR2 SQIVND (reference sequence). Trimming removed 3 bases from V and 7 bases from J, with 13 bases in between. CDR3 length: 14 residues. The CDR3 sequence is CASSIGGAGQPQHF. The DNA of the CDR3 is TGTGCCAGTAGTATCGGGGGGGCCGGCCAGCCCCAGCATTTT.

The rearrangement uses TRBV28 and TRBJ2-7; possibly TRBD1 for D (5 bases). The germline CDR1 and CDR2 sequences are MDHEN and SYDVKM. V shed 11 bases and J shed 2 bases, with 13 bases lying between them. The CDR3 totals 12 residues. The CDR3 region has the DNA TGTGCCGCCAGGGTTGGTGCCTACGAGCAGTACTTC. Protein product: CAARVGAYEQYF.